Following are 20 T cell receptor beta chains from one sample sequenced in a study of T-cell memory formation after mild COVID-19. MiXCR, applied by TCRdb to the 5' RACE reads, yields one record per CDR3 protein. The data hold 50,000 to 70,000 distinct CDR3 sequences, with 9.5% to 15% observed a single time. Sample: PBMCs or a T cell subset sorted from them (not recorded which). The source is a man aged 18 to 29 who had mild COVID-19 (a few samples of this study predate the infection). Cell type and time point are not known.

V is TRBV9 and J is TRBJ2-5; TRBD1 matches at 8 bases. CDR1 is SGDLS, CDR2 YYNGEE, per germline. The J segment lost 1 base and the V segment lost 2 bases, leaving 1 base of the junction unmatched. This CDR3 is built from 14 residues. Here the CDR3 reads CASSVGTGQETQYF. CDR3 nucleotides: TGTGCCAGCAGCGTTGGGACAGGCCAAGAGACCCAGTACTTC. Variable domain in full (rest from reference TRBV9 and TRBJ2-5): DSGVTQTPKHLITATGQRVTLRCSPRSGDLSVYWYQQSLDQGLQFLIQYYNGEERAKGNILERFSAQQFPDLHSELNLSSLELGDSALYFCASSVGTGQETQYFGPGTRLLVL.

V usage is TRBV12-3 or TRBV12-4 and J usage is TRBJ2-5, with D unclear. This CDR3 spans 15 amino acids. Trimming shortened V by 3 bases and J by 5 bases, and 16 bases separated the two germline ends. CDR3 nucleotide sequence: TGTGCCAGCAGTTTGTCGTCACAGCCAGTTGAGACCCAGTACTTC. Translation: CASSLSSQPVETQYF.

This clonotype came up many times. This chain links TRBV5-5 with TRBJ1-2; D call uncertain. Trimming took 6 bases from V and 1 from J, leaving 7 bases between them. The length of the CDR3 is 12 residues. Germline CDR1 is SGHKS and CDR2 is YYEKEE (reference sequence). CDR3 protein: CASTASNYGYTF. For the CDR3, the DNA is TGTGCCAGCACCGCGAGTAACTATGGCTACACCTTC.

This clonotype occurred a few times. The chain has TRBV11-2 and TRBJ2-5, with TRBD2 identical over 8 bases. Germline CDR1 and CDR2: SGHAT and FQNNGV. With V trimmed by 3 bases and J by 1 base, 4 bases remained unmatched. The CDR3 sequence is 15 residues long. CDR3 sequence: CASSFGGGPQETQYF. In DNA form, the CDR3 reads TGTGCCAGCAGCTTCGGGGGGGGGCCCCAAGAGACCCAGTACTTC. Supplemented by reference TRBV11-2 and TRBJ2-5, the full variable domain reads EAGVAQSPRYKIIEKRQSVAFWCNPISGHATLYWYQQILGQGPKLLIQFQNNGVVDDSQLPKDRFSAERLKGVDSTLKIQPAKLEDSAVYLCASSFGGGPQETQYFGPGTRLLVL.

This clonotype turned up a few times. The genes are TRBV20-1 and TRBJ1-5; D may be TRBD1 (6 bases). Trimming removed 1 base from V and 5 bases from J, with 12 bases in between. This CDR3 spans 14 amino acids. CDR1 and CDR2 (germline): DFQATT, SNEGSKA (reference sequence). CDR3 sequence (DNA): TGCAGTGCTAGAGGGTGGGCAGGGGATCAGCCCCAGCATTTT. Translation: CSARGWAGDQPQHF.

This clonotype showed up just a few times. The V gene is TRBV28, the J gene TRBJ2-7, with a possible D match to TRBD2 (6 bases). In germline, CDR1 is MDHEN, CDR2 SYDVKM. Trimming pared 5 bases from V and 0 bases from J, leaving 11 bases between. The CDR3 is 14 residues long. The CDR3 DNA is TGTGCCAGCAGTCCGGAGACTAGCTCCTACGAGCAGTACGTC. Residues: CASSPETSSYEQYV.

There are many counts of this clonotype. The V gene is TRBV5-6, the J gene TRBJ2-2; 7 bases align to TRBD2. The CDR3 consists of 16 residues. Per the germline V gene, CDR1 is SGHDT and CDR2 is YYEEEE. Trimming cost V 5 bases and J 0 bases; bases outside gene matches: 7. DNA of the CDR3: TGTGCCAGCAGGGTGAGCGGGGTAGCGAACACCGGGGAGCTGTTTTTT. Protein sequence: CASRVSGVANTGELFF. The entire variable domain, with the rest obtained from reference TRBV5-6 and TRBJ2-2, is as follows: DAGVTQSPTHLIKTRGQQVTLRCSPKSGHDTVSWYQQALGQGPQFIFQYYEEEERQRGNFPDRFSGHQFPNYSSELNVNALLLGDSALYLCASRVSGVANTGELFFGEGSRLTVL.

This clonotype was found many times. V gene TRBV4-3 combines with J gene TRBJ2-1; 10 bases are a match to TRBD2. Trimming removed 2 bases from V and 6 bases from J; junction bases left unmatched: 4. Looked up from germline, CDR1 is LGHNA and CDR2 is YSLEER. This CDR3 contains 15 residues. The CDR3 protein is CASSQPSGGLNEQFF. The CDR3 nucleotides are TGCGCCAGCAGCCAACCTAGCGGGGGCCTCAATGAGCAGTTCTTC.

This chain links TRBV28 with TRBJ2-2; 7 bases are a match to TRBD2. The CDR3 runs 14 residues. The junction had 9 bases not matched to a gene; V was cut back by 8 bases and J by 6 bases. Germline CDR1 is MDHEN and CDR2 is SYDVKM. The CDR3, as DNA: TGTGCCAGCTTTGCTACGGGGGGAGCCGGGGAGCTGTTTTTT. As protein: CASFATGGAGELFF.

This clonotype was counted at least ten times. The chain employs TRBV4-3 and TRBJ2-1; tentative D call: TRBD2 (6 bases). V lost 0 bases to trimming and J lost 7 bases, with 22 bases between them. Germline V gene lookup returns CDR1 LGHNA and CDR2 YSLEER. The CDR3 has 18 amino acids. CDR3 loop: CASSQEHSGGALWNEQFF. The CDR3 region has the DNA TGCGCCAGCAGCCAAGAACATTCCGGGGGAGCCCTTTGGAATGAGCAGTTCTTC.

The rearrangement joins TRBV3-1 to TRBJ2-1; D unresolved. The CDR3 consists of 15 residues. Trimming left V 0 bases short and J 3 bases short, with 9 bases between. The germline gives CDR1 LGHDT, CDR2 YNNKEL (reference sequence). CDR3 DNA: TGTGCCAGCAGCCAAGATTCCCCAGTCTACAATGAGCAGTTCTTC. Amino acids: CASSQDSPVYNEQFF.

This clonotype was picked up a small number of times. The chain combines TRBV12-5 with TRBJ1-1, with 9 bases aligning to TRBD1. This CDR3 has 13 amino acids. Germline values: CDR1 LGHNT, CDR2 FRNRAP. After removal of 4 bases from V and 11 bases from J, the junction contained 8 bases not matched to a gene. The chain's CDR3 is CASGSPGTGRAFF. The CDR3 region has the DNA TGTGCTAGTGGTTCCCCCGGGACAGGGAGGGCTTTCTTT.

In its sample, this clonotype was seen a few times. The chain employs TRBV24-1 and TRBJ2-2; 14 bases fit TRBD2. CDR1 is KGHDR and CDR2 is SFDVKD in the germline V gene. The CDR3 runs to 20 residues. The J segment lost 1 base and the V segment lost 3 bases, leaving 9 bases of the junction unmatched. This CDR3 reads CATSDHPTSGGARNTGELFF. CDR3 nucleotides: TGTGCCACCAGTGATCACCCGACTAGCGGGGGGGCGAGGAACACCGGGGAGCTGTTTTTT.

This chain joins TRBV11-2 and TRBJ2-1, with D unclear. The V gene's germline CDR1 is SGHAT and CDR2 FQNNGV. V dropped 3 bases and J dropped 15 bases, with 18 bases sitting between them. This CDR3 has 13 amino acids. The CDR3 coding sequence is TGTGCCAGCAGCTTTGCTGCCCCAGCGCGGAGGTTCTTC. Residues: CASSFAAPARRFF.

This clonotype was detected only a few times. CDR3 loop: CASSFGPGQKNEQFF. CDR3 coding DNA: TGTGCCAGCAGCTTCGGACCGGGACAGAAAAATGAGCAGTTCTTC. The gene calls are TRBV7-2 and TRBJ2-1; 7 positions match TRBD1. This CDR3 region has 15 residues. Germline lookup yields CDR1 SGHTA and CDR2 FQGNSA. J lost 7 bases, V lost 3 bases, and 9 bases had no gene match.

This clonotype has just a few counts. The chain has TRBV7-2 and TRBJ2-3; the D gene is possibly TRBD2 (5 bases). The CDR3 consists of 15 residues. The V and J ends lost 2 bases and 1 base respectively, with 10 bases between them. Looked up from germline, CDR1 is SGHTA and CDR2 is FQGNSA. CDR3 in DNA: TGTGCCAGCAGCTTAATGGAGGTGGGCACAGATACGCAGTATTTT. It codes for CASSLMEVGTDTQYF.

V usage is TRBV20-1 and J usage is TRBJ1-2, with D uncertain. There are 11 residues in the CDR3. The V gene lost 5 bases and the J gene lost 5 bases, with 9 bases spanning the gap. Per the germline V gene, CDR1 is DFQATT and CDR2 is SNEGSKA (reference sequence). This CDR3 is CSAPGPYGYTF. For the CDR3, the DNA is TGCAGTGCTCCAGGACCGTATGGCTACACCTTC.

The rearrangement links TRBV7-8 to TRBJ1-2, with a possible D match to TRBD1 (5 bases). V lost 4 bases, J lost 8 bases, and 17 bases lay in between. CDR3 length: 14 amino acids. The germline CDR1 and CDR2 sequences are SGHVS and FQNEAQ. The CDR3 region has the DNA TGTGCCAGCAGCTCACAGGTTTTTTCGGGAGGCTACACCTTC. Amino acid sequence: CASSSQVFSGGYTF.

This clonotype was seen at least ten times. The V gene is TRBV7-9, the J gene TRBJ2-3, with a tentative D call TRBD2 (5 bases). Germline CDR1 reads SEHNR; CDR2 reads FQNEAQ (reference sequence). Deletions cut 1 base from V and 4 bases from J, with 9 bases between. The CDR3 covers 14 residues. CDR3: CASSLGLAADTQYF. The CDR3 DNA sequence: TGTGCCAGCAGCTTAGGGCTAGCCGCAGATACGCAGTATTTT.

There are many counts of this clonotype. The rearrangement links TRBV4-3 to TRBJ2-7, with D possibly matching TRBD1 (6 bases). This CDR3 contains 14 residues. Germline V gene sequence: CDR1 LGHNA, CDR2 YSLEER. V was clipped by 4 bases and J by 2 bases, with 12 bases between them. CDR3 DNA: TGCGCCAGCAGCCCGAACAGGGCCCCCTACGAGCAGTACTTC. This gives the protein CASSPNRAPYEQYF.